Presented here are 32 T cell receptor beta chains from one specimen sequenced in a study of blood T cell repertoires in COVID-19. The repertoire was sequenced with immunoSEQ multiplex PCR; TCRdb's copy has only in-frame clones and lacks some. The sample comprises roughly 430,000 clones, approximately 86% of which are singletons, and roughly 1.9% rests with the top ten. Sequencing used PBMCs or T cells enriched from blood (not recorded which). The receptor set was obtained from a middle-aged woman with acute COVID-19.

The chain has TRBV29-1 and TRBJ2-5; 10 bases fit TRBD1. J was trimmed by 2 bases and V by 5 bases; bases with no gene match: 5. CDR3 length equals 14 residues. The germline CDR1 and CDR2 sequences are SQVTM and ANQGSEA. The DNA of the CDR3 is TGCAGCGTTCGGGACAGGGGACCTCAAGAGACCCAGTACTTC. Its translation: CSVRDRGPQETQYF. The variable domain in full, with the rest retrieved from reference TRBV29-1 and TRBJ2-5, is SAVISQKPSRDICQRGTSLTIQCQVDSQVTMMFWYRQQPGQSLTLIATANQGSEATYESGFVIDKFPISRPNLTFSTLTVSNMSPEDSSIYLCSVRDRGPQETQYFGPGTRLLVL.

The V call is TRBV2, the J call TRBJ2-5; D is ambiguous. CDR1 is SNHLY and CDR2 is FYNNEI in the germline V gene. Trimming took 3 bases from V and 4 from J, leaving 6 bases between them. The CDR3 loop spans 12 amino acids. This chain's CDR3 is CASSDLGETQYF. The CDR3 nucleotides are TGTGCCAGCAGTGATCTCGGAGAGACCCAGTACTTC. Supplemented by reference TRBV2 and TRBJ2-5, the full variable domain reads EPEVTQTPSHQVTQMGQEVILRCVPISNHLYFYWYRQILGQKVEFLVSFYNNEISEKSEIFDDQFSVERPDGSNFTLKIRSTKLEDSAMYFCASSDLGETQYFGPGTRLLVL.

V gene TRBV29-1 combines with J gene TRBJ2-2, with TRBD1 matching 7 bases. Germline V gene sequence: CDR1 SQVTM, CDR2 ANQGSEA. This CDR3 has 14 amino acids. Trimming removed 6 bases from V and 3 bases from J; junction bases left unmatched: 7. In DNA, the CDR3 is TGCAGCGTCTCGACAGGGTTGGACACCGGGGAGCTGTTTTTT. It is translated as CSVSTGLDTGELFF.

This CDR3 reads CASSNGNRVSGNTIYF. The CDR3 DNA reads TGTGCCAGTAGTAATGGAAACAGGGTGTCGGGAAACACCATATATTTT. The rearrangement uses TRBV19 and TRBJ1-3, with a weak D call TRBD1 (6 bases). Per the germline V gene, CDR1 is LNHDA and CDR2 is SQIVND (reference sequence). V lost 4 bases and J 4 bases, leaving 17 bases between the germline ends. This CDR3 contains 16 residues.

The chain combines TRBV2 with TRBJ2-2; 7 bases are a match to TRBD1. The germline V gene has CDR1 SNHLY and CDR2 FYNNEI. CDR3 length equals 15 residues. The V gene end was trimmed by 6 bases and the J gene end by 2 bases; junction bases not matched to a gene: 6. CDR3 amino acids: CASSPRDRNTGELFF. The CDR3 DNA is TGTGCCAGCAGCCCCCGGGACAGAAACACCGGGGAGCTGTTTTTT.

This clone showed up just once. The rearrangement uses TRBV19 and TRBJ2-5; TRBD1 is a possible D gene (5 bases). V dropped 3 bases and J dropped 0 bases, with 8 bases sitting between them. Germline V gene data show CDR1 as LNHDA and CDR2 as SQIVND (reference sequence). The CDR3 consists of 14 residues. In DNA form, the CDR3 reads TGTGCCAGTAGTATCAGGGCGGACCAAGAGACCCAGTACTTC. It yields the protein CASSIRADQETQYF.

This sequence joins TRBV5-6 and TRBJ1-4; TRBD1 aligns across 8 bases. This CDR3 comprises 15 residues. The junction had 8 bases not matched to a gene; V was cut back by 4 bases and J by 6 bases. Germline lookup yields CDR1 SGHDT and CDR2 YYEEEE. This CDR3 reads CASSPGTGFYEKLFF. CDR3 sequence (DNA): TGTGCCAGCAGCCCTGGGACAGGATTTTATGAAAAACTGTTTTTT.

The CDR3: CASSSWTGPLHF. CDR3 DNA sequence: TGTGCCAGCAGCTCCTGGACTGGACCCCTCCACTTT. The chain uses TRBV7-9 and TRBJ1-6, with unresolved D. The germline V gene has CDR1 SEHNR and CDR2 FQNEAQ (reference sequence). This CDR3 is 12 amino acids long. Trimming shortened V by 4 bases and J by 12 bases, and 10 bases separated the two germline ends.

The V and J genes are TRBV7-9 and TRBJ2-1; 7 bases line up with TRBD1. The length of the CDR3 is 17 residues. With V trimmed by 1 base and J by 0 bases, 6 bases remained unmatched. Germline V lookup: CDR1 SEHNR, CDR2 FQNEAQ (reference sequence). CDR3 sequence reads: CASSLVSAGGSYNEQFF. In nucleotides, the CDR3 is TGTGCCAGCAGCTTAGTATCGGCAGGGGGCTCCTACAATGAGCAGTTCTTC.

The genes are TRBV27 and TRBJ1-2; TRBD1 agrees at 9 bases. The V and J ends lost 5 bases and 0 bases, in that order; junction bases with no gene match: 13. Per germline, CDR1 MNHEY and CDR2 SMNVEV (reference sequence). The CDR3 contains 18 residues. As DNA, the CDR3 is TGTGCCAGCAGTCCCGCCCCCTGGGACAGGGCGTCTAACTATGGCTACACCTTC. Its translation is CASSPAPWDRASNYGYTF.

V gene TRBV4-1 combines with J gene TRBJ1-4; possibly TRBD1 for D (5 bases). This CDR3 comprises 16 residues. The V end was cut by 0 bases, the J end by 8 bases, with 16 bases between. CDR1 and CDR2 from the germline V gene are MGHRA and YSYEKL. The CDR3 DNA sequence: TGCGCCAGCAGCCAAGACCGCCCAGGGTCGAAGGAAAAACTGTTTTTT. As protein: CASSQDRPGSKEKLFF.

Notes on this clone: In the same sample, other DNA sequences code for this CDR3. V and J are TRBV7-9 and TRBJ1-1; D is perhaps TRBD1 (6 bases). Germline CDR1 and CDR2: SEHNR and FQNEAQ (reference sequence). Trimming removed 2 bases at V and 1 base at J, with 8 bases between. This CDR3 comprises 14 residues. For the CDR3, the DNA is TGTGCCAGCAGCTTACAGGGGCCGAACACTGAAGCTTTCTTT. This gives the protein CASSLQGPNTEAFF.

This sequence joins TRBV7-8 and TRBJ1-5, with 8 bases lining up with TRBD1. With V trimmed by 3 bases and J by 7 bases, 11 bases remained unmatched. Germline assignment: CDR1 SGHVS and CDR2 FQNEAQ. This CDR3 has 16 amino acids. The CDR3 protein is CASSFAGTGVVQPQHF. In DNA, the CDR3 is TGTGCCAGCAGCTTCGCCGGGACAGGAGTAGTACAGCCCCAGCATTTT.

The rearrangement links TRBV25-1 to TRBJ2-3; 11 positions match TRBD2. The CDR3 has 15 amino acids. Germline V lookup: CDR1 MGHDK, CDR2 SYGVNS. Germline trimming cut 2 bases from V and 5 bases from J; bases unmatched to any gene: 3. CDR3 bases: TGTGCCAGCAGTGAAGGACTAGCGGGTGGAGATACGCAGTATTTT. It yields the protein CASSEGLAGGDTQYF.

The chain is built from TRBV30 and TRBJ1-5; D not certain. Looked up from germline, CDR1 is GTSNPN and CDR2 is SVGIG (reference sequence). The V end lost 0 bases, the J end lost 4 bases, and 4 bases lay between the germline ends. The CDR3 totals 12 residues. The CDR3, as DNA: TGTGCCTGGAGTGTTCCTAATCAGCCCCAGCATTTT. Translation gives CAWSVPNQPQHF.

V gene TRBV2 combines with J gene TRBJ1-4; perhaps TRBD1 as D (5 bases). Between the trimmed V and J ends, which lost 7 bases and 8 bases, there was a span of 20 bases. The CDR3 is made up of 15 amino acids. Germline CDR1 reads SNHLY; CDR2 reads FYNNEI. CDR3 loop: CASKTGGRAPEKLFF. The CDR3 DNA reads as TGTGCCAGCAAGACGGGCGGCAGGGCCCCCGAAAAACTGTTTTTT.

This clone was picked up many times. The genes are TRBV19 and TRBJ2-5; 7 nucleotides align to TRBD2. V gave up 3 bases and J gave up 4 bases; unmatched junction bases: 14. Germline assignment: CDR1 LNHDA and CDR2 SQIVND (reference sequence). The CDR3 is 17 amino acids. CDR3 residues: CASSIFSLAARGETQYF. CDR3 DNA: TGTGCCAGTAGTATTTTTAGCCTAGCGGCCCGAGGAGAGACCCAGTACTTC.

CDR3 region: CASSFISGQGRSNQPQHF. CDR3 DNA: TGTGCCAGCAGCTTCATCTCGGGACAGGGCAGAAGCAATCAGCCCCAGCATTTT. The chain combines TRBV5-5 with TRBJ1-5, with 9 bases aligning to TRBD1. Trimming cost V 2 bases and J 1 base; bases outside gene matches: 10. The CDR3 runs to 18 residues. Germline loops: CDR1 SGHKS, CDR2 YYEKEE (reference sequence).

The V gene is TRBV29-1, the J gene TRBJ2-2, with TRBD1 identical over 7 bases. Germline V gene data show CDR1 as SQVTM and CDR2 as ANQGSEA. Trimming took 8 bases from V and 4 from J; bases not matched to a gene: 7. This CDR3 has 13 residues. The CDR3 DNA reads TGCAGCTGTACTAGGGGGCCCACCGGGGAGCTGTTTTTT. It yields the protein CSCTRGPTGELFF.

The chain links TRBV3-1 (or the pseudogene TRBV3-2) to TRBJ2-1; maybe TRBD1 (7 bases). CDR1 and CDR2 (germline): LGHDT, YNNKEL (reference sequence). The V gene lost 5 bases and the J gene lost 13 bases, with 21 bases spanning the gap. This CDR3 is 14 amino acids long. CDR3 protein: CASSYTTNRGGQFF. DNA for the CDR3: TGTGCCAGCAGCTACACAACAAACAGGGGAGGACAGTTCTTC.

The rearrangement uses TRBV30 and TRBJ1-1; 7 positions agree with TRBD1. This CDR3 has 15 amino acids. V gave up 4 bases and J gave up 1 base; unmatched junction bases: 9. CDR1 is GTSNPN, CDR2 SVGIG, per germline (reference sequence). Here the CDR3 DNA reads TGTGCCTGGACAGGACAGGAAAGTAGGAACACTGAAGCTTTCTTT. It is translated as CAWTGQESRNTEAFF.

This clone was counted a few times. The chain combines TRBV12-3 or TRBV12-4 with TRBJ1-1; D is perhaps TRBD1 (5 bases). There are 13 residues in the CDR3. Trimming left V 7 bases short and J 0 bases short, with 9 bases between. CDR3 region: CASTKTVNTEAFF. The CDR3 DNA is TGTGCCAGCACCAAGACAGTGAACACTGAAGCTTTCTTT.

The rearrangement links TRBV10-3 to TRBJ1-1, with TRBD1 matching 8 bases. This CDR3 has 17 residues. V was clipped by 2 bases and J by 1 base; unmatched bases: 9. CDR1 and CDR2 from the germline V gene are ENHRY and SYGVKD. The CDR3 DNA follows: TGTGCCATCAGTGAGGGCGACAGGGGATGGGGGAACACTGAAGCTTTCTTT. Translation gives CAISEGDRGWGNTEAFF.

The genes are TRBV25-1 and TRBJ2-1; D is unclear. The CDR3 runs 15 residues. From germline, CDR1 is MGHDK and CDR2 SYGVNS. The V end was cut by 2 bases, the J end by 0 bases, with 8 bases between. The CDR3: CASSETQISYNEQFF. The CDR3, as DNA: TGTGCCAGCAGTGAAACACAGATCTCCTACAATGAGCAGTTCTTC.

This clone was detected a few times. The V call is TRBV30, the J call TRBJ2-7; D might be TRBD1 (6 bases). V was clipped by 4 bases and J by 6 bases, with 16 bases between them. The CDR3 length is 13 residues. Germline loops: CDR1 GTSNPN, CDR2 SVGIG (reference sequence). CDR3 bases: TGTGCCTGGAAACAGGGAATCTCCCTCGAGCAGTACTTC. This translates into CAWKQGISLEQYF. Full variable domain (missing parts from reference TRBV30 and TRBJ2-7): SQTIHQWPATLVQPVGSPLSLECTVEGTSNPNLYWYRQAAGRGLQLLFYSVGIGQISSEVPQNLSASRPQDRQFILSSKKLLLSDSGFYLCAWKQGISLEQYFGPGTRLTVT.

The CDR3 DNA sequence: TGCGCCAGCAGTGAAGCGAGGGAATGGTCTGATACGCAGTATTTT. Translated: CASSEAREWSDTQYF. The rearrangement links TRBV10-2 to TRBJ2-3, with a tentative D call TRBD2 (5 bases). CDR3 length: 15 amino acids. Deletions cut 3 bases from V and 6 bases from J, with 16 bases between. The germline CDR1 and CDR2 sequences are WSHSY and SAAADI.

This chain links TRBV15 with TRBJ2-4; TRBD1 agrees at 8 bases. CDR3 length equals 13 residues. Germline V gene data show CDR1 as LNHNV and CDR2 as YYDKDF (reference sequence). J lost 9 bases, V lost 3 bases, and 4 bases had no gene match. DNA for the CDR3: TGTGCCACCAGCAGCCAACAGGGGGTCATTCAGTACTTC. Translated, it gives CATSSQQGVIQYF.

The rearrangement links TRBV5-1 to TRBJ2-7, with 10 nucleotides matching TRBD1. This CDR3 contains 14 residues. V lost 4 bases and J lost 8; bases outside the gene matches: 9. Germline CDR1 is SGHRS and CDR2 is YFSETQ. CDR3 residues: CASSTGTGANQQYF. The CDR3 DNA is TGCGCCAGCAGCACCGGGACAGGGGCGAACCAGCAGTACTTC.

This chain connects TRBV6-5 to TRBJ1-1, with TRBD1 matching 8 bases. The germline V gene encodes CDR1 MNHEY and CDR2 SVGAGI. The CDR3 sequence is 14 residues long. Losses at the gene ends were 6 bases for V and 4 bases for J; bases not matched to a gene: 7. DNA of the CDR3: TGTGCCAGCAGCAAACAGGGGGTCTTCACTGAAGCTTTCTTT. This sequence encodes CASSKQGVFTEAFF.

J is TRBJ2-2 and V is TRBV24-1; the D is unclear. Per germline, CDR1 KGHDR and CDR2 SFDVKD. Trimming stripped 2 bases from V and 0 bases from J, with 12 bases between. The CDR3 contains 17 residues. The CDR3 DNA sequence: TGTGCCACCAGTGATTCCACCCGACACGCGAACACCGGGGAGCTGTTTTTT. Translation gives CATSDSTRHANTGELFF.

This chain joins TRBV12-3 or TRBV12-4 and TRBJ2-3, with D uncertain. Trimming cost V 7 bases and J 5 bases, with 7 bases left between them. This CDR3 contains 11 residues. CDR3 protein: CASTRLDTQYF. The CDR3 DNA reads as TGTGCCAGCACCCGGTTAGATACGCAGTATTTT.

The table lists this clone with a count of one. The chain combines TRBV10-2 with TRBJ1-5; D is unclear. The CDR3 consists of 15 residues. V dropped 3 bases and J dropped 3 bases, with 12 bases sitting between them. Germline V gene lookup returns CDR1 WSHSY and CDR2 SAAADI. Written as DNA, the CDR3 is TGCGCCAGCAGTGAAGGAGCCCAGTCCAATCAGCCCCAGCATTTT. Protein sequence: CASSEGAQSNQPQHF.